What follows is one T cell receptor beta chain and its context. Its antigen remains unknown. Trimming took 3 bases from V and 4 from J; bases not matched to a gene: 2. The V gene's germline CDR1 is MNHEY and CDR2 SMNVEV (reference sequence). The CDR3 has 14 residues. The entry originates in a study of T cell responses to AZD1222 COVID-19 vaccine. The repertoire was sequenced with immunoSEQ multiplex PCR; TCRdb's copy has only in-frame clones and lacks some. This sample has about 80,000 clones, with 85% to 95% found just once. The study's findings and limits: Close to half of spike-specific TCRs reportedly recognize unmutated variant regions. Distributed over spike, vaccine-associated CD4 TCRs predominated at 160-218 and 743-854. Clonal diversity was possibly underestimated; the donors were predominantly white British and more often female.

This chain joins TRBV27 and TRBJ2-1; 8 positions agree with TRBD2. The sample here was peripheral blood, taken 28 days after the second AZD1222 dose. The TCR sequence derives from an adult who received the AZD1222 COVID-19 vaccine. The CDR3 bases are TGTGCCAGCAGTTTCCCGGGGGGGTACAATGAGCAGTTCTTC. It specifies CASSFPGGYNEQFF.